Shown below are 28 T cell receptor beta chains from a single sample sequenced in a study of PD-L1 blockade in urothelial cancer. Using immunoSEQ multiplex PCR, the repertoire was profiled, and TCRdb retains in-frame clones only, with some absent. The table has 70,000 to 90,000 clones, more than 75% seen once. The time point: pretreatment peripheral blood. The sample consisted of PBMCs, taken around atezolizumab (anti-PD-L1) treatment. Receptors originate from a man in his 60s with urothelial cancer.

The DNA for the CDR3 is TGTGCCAGCAGCTTAGCGCAGGGACCCTTAGGGGGCAATGAGCAGTTCTTC. Translating gives CASSLAQGPLGGNEQFF. The chain combines TRBV7-8 with TRBJ2-1; the D gene is possibly TRBD1 (6 bases). This CDR3 spans 17 amino acids. The germline V and J ends were trimmed by 0 bases and 6 bases, with 18 bases remaining between them. The V gene's germline CDR1 is SGHVS and CDR2 FQNEAQ.

This chain connects TRBV28 to TRBJ2-7; 7 nucleotides line up with TRBD2. Germline V lookup: CDR1 MDHEN, CDR2 SYDVKM. Losses at the gene ends were 7 bases for V and 6 bases for J; bases not matched to a gene: 12. This CDR3 spans 14 amino acids. The CDR3 loop is CASTIGSGVFEQYF. Here the CDR3 DNA reads TGTGCCAGCACCATAGGGAGCGGGGTCTTCGAGCAGTACTTC.

The V and J genes are TRBV30 and TRBJ2-7; D is possibly TRBD2 (6 bases). CDR1 and CDR2 from the germline V gene are GTSNPN and SVGIG (reference sequence). CDR3 size: 12 residues. V was pared by 4 bases and J by 7 bases, with 14 bases between. The CDR3 protein is CAWNLGGGEQYF. The DNA of the CDR3 is TGTGCCTGGAACCTAGGTGGGGGGGAGCAGTACTTC.

This sequence joins TRBV6-1 and TRBJ2-1, with 11 bases identical to TRBD2. Losses at the gene ends were 4 bases for V and 12 bases for J; bases not matched to a gene: 8. This CDR3 is built from 14 residues. The germline CDR1 and CDR2 sequences are MNHNS and SASEGT. CDR3 DNA sequence: TGTGCCAGCAGTGTTCTAGCGGGGGGTGGGGGGCAGTTCTTC. Amino acids: CASSVLAGGGGQFF.

J is TRBJ2-7 and V is TRBV19, with D tentatively TRBD1 (5 bases). CDR1 and CDR2 from the germline V gene are LNHDA and SQIVND (reference sequence). The CDR3 consists of 14 residues. Trimming pared 4 bases from V and 0 bases from J, leaving 10 bases between. CDR3 residues: CASSTSDSSYEQYF. In DNA, the CDR3 is TGTGCCAGTAGTACGTCAGACAGCTCCTACGAGCAGTACTTC. The variable domain in full, completed from reference TRBV19 and TRBJ2-7, reads DGGITQSPKYLFRKEGQNVTLSCEQNLNHDAMYWYRQDPGQGLRLIYYSQIVNDFQKGDIAEGYSVSREKKESFPLTVTSAQKNPTAFYLCASSTSDSSYEQYFGPGTRLTVT.

The V gene is TRBV4-1, the J gene TRBJ2-6, with 7 bases that match TRBD2. J lost 3 bases, V lost 1 base, and 3 bases had no gene match. This CDR3 contains 16 residues. CDR1 is MGHRA, CDR2 YSYEKL, per germline. CDR3: CASSQGGRDGANVLTF. As DNA, the CDR3 is TGCGCCAGCAGCCAAGGAGGGAGGGATGGGGCCAACGTCCTGACTTTC.

This clone was seen a single time. V is TRBV6-5 and J is TRBJ2-7; TRBD1 matches at 10 bases. Trimming at V came to 0 bases and at J to 4 bases, leaving 3 bases not matched to a gene. This CDR3 region has 15 residues. Germline-derived CDR1 and CDR2 are MNHEY and SVGAGI. CDR3 sequence reads: CASSYSTGGTYEQYF. The CDR3 DNA is TGTGCCAGCAGTTACTCGACAGGGGGCACGTACGAGCAGTACTTC.

V usage is TRBV7-3 and J usage is TRBJ2-3; 13 bases align to TRBD2. The trim removed 5 bases at V and 4 bases at J, leaving 6 bases unmatched. Per the germline V gene, CDR1 is SGHTA and CDR2 is FQGTGA. The CDR3 extends over 16 amino acids. The CDR3 bases are TGTGCCAGCAGCGACCGGACTAGCGGGGGCGCAGATACGCAGTATTTT. This gives the protein CASSDRTSGGADTQYF. Based on the CDR3 plus reference TRBV7-3 and TRBJ2-3, the full variable domain is GAGVSQTPSNKVTEKGKYVELRCDPISGHTALYWYRQSLGQGPEFLIYFQGTGAADDSGLPNDRFFAVRPEGSVSTLKIQRTERGDSAVYLCASSDRTSGGADTQYFGPGTRLTVL.

CDR3 DNA sequence: TGCGCCAGCAGCTTGGGACAGATTTCGAACTATGGCTACACCTTC. Translation gives CASSLGQISNYGYTF. V is TRBV5-1 and J is TRBJ1-2, with a possible D match to TRBD1 (5 bases). V was pared by 0 bases and J by 2 bases, with 11 bases between. Germline V gene data show CDR1 as SGHRS and CDR2 as YFSETQ. The CDR3 length is 15 residues.

The genes are TRBV7-2 and TRBJ2-3, with 7 bases matching TRBD1. The CDR3 totals 15 residues. With 4 bases clipped from V and 0 bases from J, the junction kept 4 bases outside the gene matches. CDR1 is SGHTA and CDR2 is FQGNSA in the germline V gene. This CDR3 reads CASSSRGQSTDTQYF. As DNA, the CDR3 is TGTGCCAGCAGCTCCCGGGGACAGAGCACAGATACGCAGTATTTT.

The chain is built from TRBV7-9 and TRBJ1-1; weak D call: TRBD1 (5 bases). CDR3 length: 13 amino acids. Germline loops: CDR1 SEHNR, CDR2 FQNEAQ (reference sequence). The V end lost 7 bases, the J end lost 3 bases, and 12 bases lay between the germline ends. The CDR3 bases are TGTGCCAGCATGCAGGGTGGCGACACTGAAGCTTTCTTT. It yields the protein CASMQGGDTEAFF.

The count of this clone is one. This chain links TRBV19 with TRBJ1-5, with 11 bases that match TRBD1. CDR1 is LNHDA, CDR2 SQIVND, per germline (reference sequence). The CDR3 covers 15 residues. Losses at the gene ends were 7 bases for V and 7 bases for J; bases not matched to a gene: 9. CDR3 amino acids: CASTHRGQGGQPQHF. CDR3 DNA sequence: TGTGCCAGTACTCATAGGGGACAGGGGGGACAGCCCCAGCATTTT.

This clone was observed a few times. This chain connects TRBV10-3 to TRBJ2-3; possibly TRBD2 for D (7 bases). Trimming shortened V by 7 bases and J by 2 bases, and 16 bases separated the two germline ends. The CDR3 is 15 residues long. Germline V lookup: CDR1 ENHRY, CDR2 SYGVKD. This CDR3 reads CAINVGGGNTDTQYF. As DNA, the CDR3 is TGTGCCATCAACGTGGGAGGGGGTAACACAGATACGCAGTATTTT.

J is TRBJ1-2 and V is TRBV7-8; D may be TRBD1 (5 bases). V was cut by 4 bases and J by 4 bases, with 13 bases left in between. CDR3 size: 14 residues. Germline lookup yields CDR1 SGHVS and CDR2 FQNEAQ. The CDR3 reads CASSSTSDSYGYTF. The DNA of the CDR3 is TGTGCCAGCAGCTCGACCTCCGACAGCTATGGCTACACCTTC.

This clone was detected only once. The chain joins TRBV4-2 to TRBJ1-2, with 10 bases matching TRBD1. CDR1 LGHNA and CDR2 YNFKEQ come from the germline V gene. This CDR3 spans 17 amino acids. J was trimmed by 4 bases and V by 4 bases; bases with no gene match: 12. DNA of the CDR3: TGTGCCAGCAGCCCCGGGGCGGGACAGGGGATCGGCTATGGCTACACCTTC. Its protein is CASSPGAGQGIGYGYTF.

V and J are TRBV5-1 and TRBJ2-1, with TRBD2 matching 10 bases. This CDR3 is built from 19 residues. V was clipped by 7 bases and J by 3 bases; unmatched bases: 19. Germline values: CDR1 SGHRS, CDR2 YFSETQ. The CDR3 DNA reads TGCGCCAGCGGCGACCGAGGTGAAGCCGGGACTAGCGTCTACAATGAGCAGTTCTTC. Amino acids: CASGDRGEAGTSVYNEQFF.

The rearrangement uses TRBV7-9 and TRBJ1-2, with D unclear. Germline V gene data show CDR1 as SEHNR and CDR2 as FQNEAQ (reference sequence). The CDR3 covers 13 residues. V was clipped by 5 bases and J by 4 bases, with 11 bases between them. The CDR3 coding sequence is TGTGCCAGCAGCCCTCAGACACGCTATGGCTACACCTTC. Amino acids: CASSPQTRYGYTF.

The V gene is TRBV6-5, the J gene TRBJ1-1, with D perhaps matching TRBD1 (6 bases). V lost 2 bases and J lost 1, with 11 bases in between. This CDR3 region has 15 residues. Germline V gives CDR1 MNHEY, CDR2 SVGAGI. The CDR3 sequence is CASSYRTAKNTEAFF. The CDR3 DNA reads as TGTGCCAGCAGTTACCGGACAGCTAAGAACACTGAAGCTTTCTTT.

The chain uses TRBV19 and TRBJ1-1; the D gene is possibly TRBD1 (6 bases). Germline V gene lookup returns CDR1 LNHDA and CDR2 SQIVND (reference sequence). The CDR3 covers 15 residues. The CDR3 nucleotides are TGTGGGTCAAGTATAGCGGGGGCGATGAACACTGAAGCTTTCTTT. This gives the protein CGSSIAGAMNTEAFF.

The chain combines TRBV28 with TRBJ2-7; TRBD1 matches at 8 bases. V lost 5 bases and J lost 6; bases outside the gene matches: 6. Germline V CDR1 and CDR2: MDHEN, SYDVKM. The CDR3 is made up of 13 amino acids. CDR3 amino acids: CASSPQGAGEQYF. In nucleotides, the CDR3 is TGTGCCAGCAGTCCTCAGGGGGCAGGCGAGCAGTACTTC.

The chain carries TRBV11-3 and TRBJ2-5; 11 bases agree with TRBD2. Germline V gene data show CDR1 as SGHNT and CDR2 as YENEEA. After removal of 0 bases from V and 3 bases from J, the junction contained 9 bases not matched to a gene. This CDR3 has 18 amino acids. CDR3 amino acids: CASSLDLFTSGGKETQYF. The CDR3 coding sequence is TGTGCCAGCAGCTTAGATCTATTTACTAGCGGGGGCAAAGAGACCCAGTACTTC.

The chain carries TRBV5-1 and TRBJ2-2, with D perhaps matching TRBD2 (5 bases). The CDR3 covers 17 residues. V lost 5 bases and J lost 0, with 17 bases in between. CDR1 and CDR2 (germline): SGHRS, YFSETQ. CDR3 protein: CASRLLPGITNTGELFF. Written as DNA, the CDR3 is TGCGCCAGCAGGTTATTACCGGGAATTACGAACACCGGGGAGCTGTTTTTT.

J is TRBJ2-2 and V is TRBV5-1; 10 nucleotides line up with TRBD1. Per the germline V gene, CDR1 is SGHRS and CDR2 is YFSETQ. The CDR3 length is 16 residues. Germline trimming cut 4 bases from V and 6 bases from J; bases unmatched to any gene: 9. CDR3 amino acids: CASSPPGTGVSGELFF. Here the CDR3 DNA reads TGCGCCAGCAGCCCCCCCGGGACAGGGGTATCCGGGGAGCTGTTTTTT.

The table lists this clone with a count of one. J is TRBJ2-7 and V is TRBV5-6; possibly TRBD2 for D (6 bases). Germline values: CDR1 SGHDT, CDR2 YYEEEE. Trimming took 1 base from V and 7 from J, leaving 18 bases between them. This CDR3 is built from 15 residues. The CDR3 DNA follows: TGTGCCAGCAGCTTGTGGTTGGGCCTAGCGAGGGAGCAGTACTTC. Amino acid sequence: CASSLWLGLAREQYF.

This clone was detected a few times. The chain has TRBV19 and TRBJ1-4; TRBD1 is a possible D gene (6 bases). Trimming cost V 3 bases and J 6 bases, with 20 bases left between them. The CDR3 totals 17 residues. From germline, CDR1 is LNHDA and CDR2 SQIVND (reference sequence). CDR3 sequence reads: CASSIGVHWGPHEKLFF. In DNA form, the CDR3 reads TGTGCCAGTAGTATTGGTGTCCATTGGGGGCCCCATGAAAAACTGTTTTTT. Complete variable domain (other parts from reference TRBV19 and TRBJ1-4): DGGITQSPKYLFRKEGQNVTLSCEQNLNHDAMYWYRQDPGQGLRLIYYSQIVNDFQKGDIAEGYSVSREKKESFPLTVTSAQKNPTAFYLCASSIGVHWGPHEKLFFGSGTQLSVL.

V gene TRBV28 combines with J gene TRBJ2-2, with no clear D. With 6 bases removed from V and 4 bases from J, the gap between germline ends came to 18 bases. Germline V gives CDR1 MDHEN, CDR2 SYDVKM. The length of the CDR3 is 16 residues. The CDR3 protein is CASSQFTQWSTGELFF. CDR3 DNA sequence: TGTGCCAGCAGCCAGTTCACCCAGTGGAGCACCGGGGAGCTGTTTTTT.

This chain joins TRBV28 and TRBJ2-7, with 7 bases identical to TRBD1. The V gene's germline CDR1 is MDHEN and CDR2 SYDVKM. The CDR3 sequence is 13 residues long. V trimming: 4 bases; J trimming: 5 bases; junction bases outside the gene matches: 5. The CDR3 spells CASSSGQLNEQYF. Here the CDR3 DNA reads TGTGCCAGCAGTTCGGGACAGCTCAACGAGCAGTACTTC.

The rearrangement joins TRBV7-9 to TRBJ2-5, with D perhaps TRBD1 (5 bases). The CDR3 contains 13 residues. CDR1 and CDR2 from the germline V gene are SEHNR and FQNEAQ (reference sequence). The V end lost 5 bases, the J end lost 2 bases, and 9 bases lay between the germline ends. The CDR3 loop is CASSTRAQETQYF. The CDR3 coding sequence is TGTGCCAGCAGCACCAGGGCACAAGAGACCCAGTACTTC.